The clone carrying this T cell receptor beta chain was seen at least ten times. Its antigen remains unidentified. This specimen belongs to a study of regulatory T cells in long-lasting Graves disease. About the research overall: Freshly diagnosed Graves' patients had used antithyroid drugs for under 3 months. Study observations and caveats: TRBV28 was favored in persistent disease, as were TRBJ1-2 and TRBJ2-5. What was studied was peripheral blood only, and not thyroid tissue.

CDR1 is MDHEN and CDR2 is SYDVKM in the germline V gene. V lost 6 bases and J lost 5, with 17 bases in between. The CDR3 sequence is 14 residues long. CDR3 regions were amplified by Arm-PCR using iRepertoire HTBI primers to build TCR beta libraries. TCRdb recomputed calls from the multiplex PCR reads with MiXCR, one row per CDR3 protein. The data hold approximately 230,000 distinct CDR3 sequences, with approximately 16% observed a single time. Time point indicated: newly diagnosed GD, antithyroid drugs for less than 3 months. PBMCs were the source of the RNA used for TCR sequencing. The diagnosis of Graves' disease used American Thyroid Association guidelines.

This clonotype was sampled from a female donor with Graves disease. V is TRBV28 and J is TRBJ2-7; no clear D gene. The specimen comprised peripheral blood mononuclear cells (PBMCs), sampled at new diagnosis, from a patient treated with antithyroid drugs. The CDR3 sequence: CASSPRSSWDEQYF. The CDR3 nucleotides are TGTGCCAGCAGCCCTCGATCTTCGTGGGACGAGCAGTACTTC.